This T cell receptor beta chain was obtained from a study of identical twins. Study findings and constraints: In cord blood, abundant beta clonotypes had fewer insertions; memory showed no trend. Out-of-frame alpha sequences common to twins exhibited a surplus of low generation probability. Beta out-of-frame sequences showed weaker excess twin sharing.

About this clonotype itself: Antigen: not known.

MiXCR, applied by TCRdb to the 5' RACE reads, yields one record per CDR3 protein. This sample yields some 500,000 distinct CDR3 sequences, of which approximately 15% are seen a single time; 0.5% to 0.65% belongs to the top ten. This CDR3 contains 16 residues. The sample was also linked to a second study, of yellow fever vaccine responses in identical twins.

The TCR originated in a woman between 18 and 30 years old in good health. The chain recombines TRBV21-1 with TRBJ1-1. TRBV21-1 is an annotated pseudogene. What was sequenced was CD4+ T cells sorted from blood. CDR3 bases: TGTGCCAGCAGCAAACGAGAGGGACGGTTGAACACTGAAGCTTTCTTT. Translated: CASSKREGRLNTEAFF.